This is a list of T cell receptor beta chains from one sample in a study of technical replicates of blood from several donors. TCRdb keeps only in-frame clones here, not all; method: immunoSEQ multiplex PCR. Of 75,000 to 90,000 clones in the sample, about 95% were seen once. Specimen: T cells isolated from PBMCs. The receptors come from a human donor in good health. CDR3s include the opening cysteine and the closing phenylalanine or tryptophan. A D gene is named only where the DNA matches it firmly. The size field is filled for only some rows; it gives once, few, many or a size class.

NA	NA	TRBV10-2	TRBJ2-1	TGCGCCAGCAGTAGCGGGTACAATGAGCAGTTCTTC	CASSSGYNEQFF
NA	NA	TRBV27	TRBJ2-1	TGTGCCAGCAATATCGGACAGCCCACCTACAATGAGCAGTTCTTC	CASNIGQPTYNEQFF
NA	NA	TRBV5-6	TRBJ2-7	TGTGCCAGCAGCTCCACCGAGACAAAAACCTACGAGCAGTACTTC	CASSSTETKTYEQYF
once	NA	TRBV19	TRBJ1-5	TGTGCCAGTAGTCCGGGGGAATCGAGCAATCAGCCCCAGCATTTT	CASSPGESSNQPQHF
NA	TRBD1	TRBV5-4	TRBJ1-4	TGTGCCAGCAGCGTTGAGGTGGGACAGCAAAATGAAAAACTGTTTTTT	CASSVEVGQQNEKLFF
NA	NA	TRBV5-4	TRBJ2-1	TGTGCCAGCTCAGGGGAAAGCTACAATGAGCAGTTCTTC	CASSGESYNEQFF
NA	NA	TRBV9	TRBJ1-5	TGTGCCAGCAGCGTCGGGGGTTTCAATCAGCCCCAGCATTTT	CASSVGGFNQPQHF
NA	NA	TRBV6-6	TRBJ2-1	TGTGCCAGCAGTTACAGCCCTTGGCAGGGAAGCTTCTTC	CASSYSPWQGSFF
few	TRBD1	TRBV19	TRBJ1-1	TGTGCCAGTAGTACTCGACAGGGGAGCGAAGCTTTCTTT	CASSTRQGSEAFF
NA	NA	TRBV5-1	TRBJ2-1	TGCGCCAGCAGCTCGGGGTACAATGAGCAGTTCTTC	CASSSGYNEQFF
NA	NA	TRBV9	TRBJ2-1	TGTGCCAGCAGCGTAGGTTTAGTCAATGAGCAGTTCTTC	CASSVGLVNEQFF
once	TRBD1	TRBV19	TRBJ2-2	TGTGCCAGTAGACGACAGGGGGCGCCCGGGGAGCTGTTTTTT	CASRRQGAPGELFF
NA	NA	TRBV15	TRBJ1-2	TGTGCCACCAGCAGAAATAACAGGGAGATCGGTTATGGCTACACCTTC	CATSRNNREIGYGYTF
NA	NA	TRBV27	TRBJ2-1	TGTGCCAGCAGTTTATTCGGGGGAGCGGACAATGAGCAGTTCTTC	CASSLFGGADNEQFF
once	TRBD2	TRBV27	TRBJ2-2	TGTGCCACCCGGGGGGGGGTCGGAAGCACCGGGGAGCTGTTTTTT	CATRGGVGSTGELFF